This T cell receptor (beta chain) was identified during a study of lymphopenia after photon versus proton radiotherapy. A note on this clone: Its antigen is still unknown.

Study findings and constraints: Better survival with proton therapy was suggested as possible, not demonstrated.

Repertoires were generated with immunoSEQ multiplex PCR, while TCRdb's copy carries only in-frame clones and drops some. The sample gives 150,000 to 200,000 clones, 80% to 90% of which show up once; approximately 4.6% is in the top ten. The CDR3 has 14 amino acids. CDR1 is SGHTA, CDR2 FQGNSA, per germline. V shed 6 bases, J shed 6 bases, and the junction held 6 bases outside the gene matches. The chain couples TRBV7-2 to TRBJ2-1; 9 nucleotides match TRBD2. The sample was peripheral blood, taken from a patient treated with photon-based radiotherapy. The origin of this receptor is a man aged 50 or older with gastric cancer. CDR3 amino acids: CASRRLLAGNEQFF. In DNA, the CDR3 is TGTGCCAGCAGAAGGTTACTAGCGGGCAATGAGCAGTTCTTC.